Listed below are T cell receptor beta chains from one sample, sequenced in a study of shared clonotypes between healthy human individuals. The table came from immunoSEQ multiplex PCR; TCRdb's copy has only in-frame clones and leaves some out. Of 2 million to 2.5 million clones listed, about 93% are singletons. Material: naive CD8+ T cells from PBMCs. The origin of the receptors is a man aged 18 to 30 in good health. Some clones in this sample may be carry-over from other donors' samples. CDR3s include the opening cysteine and the closing phenylalanine or tryptophan. Each record gives: D gene, J gene, V gene, clone size, CDR3 protein, CDR3 DNA. D genes are given only for firm matches. The size of a clone is reported for some rows only, either as once, few or many, or as a class for expanded clones.

D gene: TRBD1; J gene: TRBJ1-1; V gene: TRBV6-1; clone size: once; CDR3 protein: CASSGGGEAEAFF; CDR3 DNA: TGTGCCAGCAGCGGAGGGGGCGAGGCTGAAGCTTTCTTT
D gene: TRBD1; J gene: TRBJ2-3; V gene: TRBV10-2; clone size: .; CDR3 protein: CASRAGTGGDTQYF; CDR3 DNA: TGCGCCAGCAGAGCCGGGACAGGGGGAGATACGCAGTATTTT
D gene: .; J gene: TRBJ2-1; V gene: TRBV10-1; clone size: .; CDR3 protein: CASSEFRRAGNEQFF; CDR3 DNA: TGCGCCAGCAGTGAGTTTCGGAGGGCCGGGAATGAGCAGTTCTTC
D gene: TRBD1; J gene: TRBJ2-1; V gene: TRBV7-2; clone size: .; CDR3 protein: CASSLTGLYNEQFF; CDR3 DNA: TGTGCCAGCAGCCTGACAGGGCTTTACAATGAGCAGTTCTTC
D gene: .; J gene: TRBJ2-7; V gene: TRBV9; clone size: .; CDR3 protein: CASSVAPGSSYEQYF; CDR3 DNA: TGTGCCAGCAGCGTAGCTCCCGGGAGTAGCTACGAGCAGTACTTC
D gene: TRBD2; J gene: TRBJ2-3; V gene: TRBV5-4; clone size: .; CDR3 protein: CASSPGLAGVTDTQYF; CDR3 DNA: TGTGCCAGCAGCCCGGGACTAGCGGGAGTCACAGATACGCAGTATTTT
D gene: .; J gene: TRBJ1-2; V gene: TRBV7-9; clone size: once; CDR3 protein: CASSGLEGYTF; CDR3 DNA: TGTGCCAGCAGCGGCCTTGAAGGCTACACCTTC
D gene: TRBD1; J gene: TRBJ2-5; V gene: TRBV9; clone size: .; CDR3 protein: CASSERGQGAGETQYF; CDR3 DNA: TGTGCCAGCAGCGAACGAGGACAGGGGGCGGGAGAGACCCAGTACTTC
D gene: .; J gene: TRBJ2-7; V gene: TRBV2; clone size: .; CDR3 protein: CASSLPPGEEQYF; CDR3 DNA: TGTGCCAGCAGCCTACCCCCGGGGGAAGAGCAGTACTTC
D gene: .; J gene: TRBJ2-1; V gene: TRBV11-3; clone size: .; CDR3 protein: CASSLGSMGSEQFF; CDR3 DNA: TGTGCCAGCAGCTTAGGATCGATGGGATCTGAGCAGTTCTTC
D gene: .; J gene: TRBJ1-1; V gene: TRBV5-5; clone size: .; CDR3 protein: CASSYRGADTEAFF; CDR3 DNA: TGTGCCAGCAGCTATCGGGGCGCGGACACTGAAGCTTTCTTT
D gene: .; J gene: TRBJ2-1; V gene: TRBV5-4; clone size: .; CDR3 protein: CASSLRGLSNEQFF; CDR3 DNA: TGTGCCAGCAGCTTGCGGGGGCTCTCCAATGAGCAGTTCTTC
D gene: .; J gene: TRBJ2-3; V gene: TRBV4-1; clone size: .; CDR3 protein: CASSLLNVAPSTDTQYF; CDR3 DNA: TGCGCCAGCAGCCTCCTCAACGTTGCACCGAGCACAGATACGCAGTATTTT
D gene: TRBD1; J gene: TRBJ2-3; V gene: TRBV5-5; clone size: .; CDR3 protein: CASSYTPGTGGADTQYF; CDR3 DNA: TGTGCCAGCAGCTATACCCCCGGGACAGGGGGAGCAGATACGCAGTATTTT
D gene: .; J gene: TRBJ1-1; V gene: TRBV10-1; clone size: .; CDR3 protein: CASSEGRTEAFF; CDR3 DNA: TGCGCCAGCAGTGAGGGGCGAACTGAAGCTTTCTTT
D gene: .; J gene: TRBJ2-1; V gene: TRBV7-8; clone size: .; CDR3 protein: CASSLVHSSSYNEQFF; CDR3 DNA: TGTGCCAGCAGCTTAGTTCACAGTAGCTCCTACAATGAGCAGTTCTTC
D gene: .; J gene: TRBJ2-1; V gene: TRBV11-2; clone size: .; CDR3 protein: CASSQRGSERLSSYNEQFF; CDR3 DNA: TGTGCCAGCAGCCAGAGGGGCAGCGAGAGGTTAAGCTCCTACAATGAGCAGTTCTTC
D gene: .; J gene: TRBJ2-3; V gene: TRBV7-9; clone size: .; CDR3 protein: CASSRPGESTDTQYF; CDR3 DNA: TGTGCCAGCAGCCGCCCGGGGGAGAGCACAGATACGCAGTATTTT
D gene: .; J gene: TRBJ2-2; V gene: TRBV9; clone size: .; CDR3 protein: CASSVVHTGELFF; CDR3 DNA: TGTGCCAGCAGCGTAGTTCACACCGGGGAGCTGTTTTTT
D gene: TRBD2; J gene: TRBJ2-1; V gene: TRBV19; clone size: .; CDR3 protein: CASRPPSGSLDEQFF; CDR3 DNA: TGTGCCAGTAGGCCCCCTAGCGGGAGTCTCGATGAGCAGTTCTTC
D gene: .; J gene: TRBJ2-1; V gene: TRBV6-5; clone size: .; CDR3 protein: CASSSGAQQFF; CDR3 DNA: TGTGCCAGCAGTTCAGGGGCTCAGCAGTTCTTC
D gene: .; J gene: TRBJ1-5; V gene: TRBV9; clone size: .; CDR3 protein: CASSVEGRGQPQHF; CDR3 DNA: TGTGCCAGCAGCGTAGAAGGTCGGGGGCAGCCCCAGCATTTT
D gene: TRBD2; J gene: TRBJ2-1; V gene: TRBV10-3; clone size: .; CDR3 protein: CAIRLAGDNEQFF; CDR3 DNA: TGTGCCATCAGGCTAGCGGGAGACAATGAGCAGTTCTTC
D gene: TRBD1; J gene: TRBJ1-2; V gene: TRBV19; clone size: .; CDR3 protein: CASSPWDSLGLPNYGYTF; CDR3 DNA: TGTGCCAGTAGTCCGTGGGACAGCTTAGGGCTGCCTAACTATGGCTACACCTTC
D gene: .; J gene: TRBJ1-4; V gene: TRBV6-5; clone size: .; CDR3 protein: CASSSRSNEKLFF; CDR3 DNA: TGTGCCAGCAGTTCCCGTTCTAATGAAAAACTGTTTTTT
D gene: TRBD1; J gene: TRBJ2-7; V gene: TRBV11-2; clone size: once; CDR3 protein: CASSVDRAAYEQYF; CDR3 DNA: TGTGCCAGCAGCGTAGACAGGGCCGCCTACGAGCAGTACTTC
D gene: TRBD1; J gene: TRBJ1-2; V gene: TRBV27; clone size: once; CDR3 protein: CASRVRGLGYGYTF; CDR3 DNA: TGTGCCAGCAGGGTAAGGGGGCTTGGCTATGGCTACACCTTC
D gene: .; J gene: TRBJ2-1; V gene: TRBV4-2; clone size: .; CDR3 protein: CASSQDGATDNEQFF; CDR3 DNA: TGTGCCAGCAGCCAAGATGGGGCTACCGACAATGAGCAGTTCTTC
D gene: TRBD1; J gene: TRBJ2-1; V gene: TRBV9; clone size: .; CDR3 protein: CASSAGTGAYNEQFF; CDR3 DNA: TGTGCCAGCAGCGCTGGGACAGGGGCGTACAATGAGCAGTTCTTC
D gene: .; J gene: TRBJ2-7; V gene: TRBV29-1; clone size: once; CDR3 protein: CSVASVRGEQYF; CDR3 DNA: TGCAGCGTTGCGTCGGTACGGGGCGAGCAGTACTTC
D gene: .; J gene: TRBJ2-3; V gene: TRBV4-3; clone size: .; CDR3 protein: CASSSGTASTDTQYF; CDR3 DNA: TGCGCCAGCAGCAGCGGGACAGCTAGCACAGATACGCAGTATTTT
D gene: .; J gene: TRBJ1-5; V gene: TRBV27; clone size: .; CDR3 protein: CASQDRPTNQPQHF; CDR3 DNA: TGTGCCAGCCAGGACAGACCTACCAATCAGCCCCAGCATTTT
D gene: TRBD2; J gene: TRBJ2-5; V gene: TRBV11-2; clone size: .; CDR3 protein: CASSPFARTSGRETQYF; CDR3 DNA: TGTGCCAGCAGCCCGTTTGCCCGGACTAGCGGGAGAGAGACCCAGTACTTC
D gene: .; J gene: TRBJ1-1; V gene: TRBV27; clone size: .; CDR3 protein: CASSLASTGYTEAFF; CDR3 DNA: TGTGCCAGCAGTTTAGCCTCAACAGGCTACACTGAAGCTTTCTTT
D gene: .; J gene: TRBJ2-3; V gene: TRBV6-5; clone size: .; CDR3 protein: CASSYSGFWGTDTQYF; CDR3 DNA: TGTGCCAGCAGTTACTCTGGGTTCTGGGGCACAGATACGCAGTATTTT
D gene: .; J gene: TRBJ2-1; V gene: TRBV29-1; clone size: .; CDR3 protein: CSVRTAVNSYNEQFF; CDR3 DNA: TGCAGCGTTAGGACAGCCGTGAACTCCTACAATGAGCAGTTCTTC
D gene: .; J gene: TRBJ2-1; V gene: TRBV7-9; clone size: .; CDR3 protein: CASSLGPPSVF; CDR3 DNA: TGTGCCAGCAGCTTAGGGCCGCCTTCAGTCTTC
D gene: .; J gene: TRBJ1-1; V gene: TRBV9; clone size: .; CDR3 protein: CASSVGRGSGEAFF; CDR3 DNA: TGTGCCAGCAGCGTAGGTAGGGGATCCGGTGAAGCTTTCTTT
D gene: .; J gene: TRBJ2-3; V gene: TRBV5-6; clone size: .; CDR3 protein: CASSSRTGTSRWDTQYF; CDR3 DNA: TGTGCCAGCAGCTCCAGAACCGGGACCTCTCGGTGGGATACGCAGTATTTT
D gene: .; J gene: TRBJ2-5; V gene: TRBV5-4; clone size: .; CDR3 protein: CASSERARTQETQYF; CDR3 DNA: TGTGCCAGCAGCGAAAGGGCAAGAACCCAAGAGACCCAGTACTTC
D gene: TRBD1; J gene: TRBJ2-5; V gene: TRBV4-3; clone size: .; CDR3 protein: CASSQGTGDRETQYF; CDR3 DNA: TGCGCCAGCAGCCAAGGGACAGGGGATAGGGAGACCCAGTACTTC
D gene: TRBD2; J gene: TRBJ2-7; V gene: TRBV6-1; clone size: .; CDR3 protein: CASSEGLAGVYEQYF; CDR3 DNA: TGTGCCAGCAGTGAAGGACTAGCGGGAGTGTACGAGCAGTACTTC
D gene: .; J gene: TRBJ1-4; V gene: TRBV30; clone size: .; CDR3 protein: CAGRDIATNEKLFF; CDR3 DNA: TGTGCCGGCCGCGACATTGCAACTAATGAAAAACTGTTTTTT
D gene: .; J gene: TRBJ1-1; V gene: TRBV15; clone size: .; CDR3 protein: CATSRDGGYTEAFF; CDR3 DNA: TGTGCCACCAGCAGAGACGGGGGTTACACTGAAGCTTTCTTT
D gene: TRBD1; J gene: TRBJ1-5; V gene: TRBV19; clone size: .; CDR3 protein: CASSTRTGGNQPQHF; CDR3 DNA: TGTGCCAGTAGTACCCGGACAGGGGGCAATCAGCCCCAGCATTTT
D gene: .; J gene: TRBJ2-7; V gene: TRBV4-2; clone size: .; CDR3 protein: CASSQALTGLRSSVYEQYF; CDR3 DNA: TGTGCCAGCAGCCAGGCCCTGACAGGATTGAGAAGTAGCGTTTACGAGCAGTACTTC
D gene: TRBD1; J gene: TRBJ2-3; V gene: TRBV10-3; clone size: .; CDR3 protein: CAISTGQGVFADTQYF; CDR3 DNA: TGTGCCATCAGTACCGGACAGGGGGTTTTCGCAGATACGCAGTATTTT
D gene: TRBD1; J gene: TRBJ2-1; V gene: TRBV10-2; clone size: .; CDR3 protein: CASSGTGSYNEQFF; CDR3 DNA: TGCGCCAGCAGTGGGACAGGCTCCTACAATGAGCAGTTCTTC
D gene: TRBD1; J gene: TRBJ1-4; V gene: TRBV29-1; clone size: .; CDR3 protein: CSVTGTGDEKLFF; CDR3 DNA: TGCAGCGTGACCGGGACAGGGGATGAAAAACTGTTTTTT
D gene: .; J gene: TRBJ2-1; V gene: TRBV9; clone size: .; CDR3 protein: CASSVDGGATEQFF; CDR3 DNA: TGTGCCAGCAGCGTAGATGGGGGGGCCACTGAGCAGTTCTTC
D gene: .; J gene: TRBJ1-1; V gene: TRBV10-3; clone size: few; CDR3 protein: CAISPQNTEAFF; CDR3 DNA: TGTGCCATCAGCCCACAAAACACTGAAGCTTTCTTT